These 8 T cell receptor beta chains originate from one sample sequenced in a study of T cells in Graves' hyperthyroidism and ophthalmopathy. TCR beta CDR3 region amplification was performed from RNA transcripts. The HTBI primer set served for first-round RT-PCR of the TCR CDR3. Each CDR3 protein gets one entry after TCRdb re-called the multiplex PCR reads with MiXCR. Of approximately 600,000 distinct CDR3 sequences listed, around 20% are singletons. The sequenced material came from blood. Receptors originate from a man younger than 45 with Graves' ophthalmopathy.

This chain uses TRBV5-1 with TRBJ2-7, with D perhaps matching TRBD1 or TRBD2 (6 bases each). CDR1 and CDR2 (germline): SGHRS, YFSETQ. The CDR3 length is 16 residues. V lost 4 bases to trimming and J lost 0 bases, with 17 bases between them. CDR3 DNA sequence: TGCGCCAGCAGCGGGGGGCCGAGTTCAAACTCCTACGAGCAGTACTTC. This encodes CASSGGPSSNSYEQYF.

The chain carries TRBV11-2 and TRBJ2-7; D gene uncertain. Trimming pared 6 bases from V and 6 bases from J, leaving 21 bases between. This CDR3 contains 15 residues. The germline CDR1 and CDR2 sequences are SGHAT and FQNNGV. CDR3 in amino acids: CASSYFNGISAEQYF. CDR3 nucleotide sequence: TGTGCCAGCAGTTACTTTAACGGTATATCGGCCGAGCAGTACTTC.

The genes are TRBV4-1 and TRBJ2-7, with 8 positions matching TRBD2. The V gene end was trimmed by 6 bases and the J gene end by 3 bases; junction bases not matched to a gene: 7. The V gene's germline CDR1 is MGHRA and CDR2 YSYEKL. This CDR3 contains 14 residues. Written as DNA, the CDR3 is TGCGCCAGCAGACTCGTAGCGGGGCACTACGAGCAGTACTTC. Its translation: CASRLVAGHYEQYF.

The chain uses TRBV3-1 and TRBJ2-7; D remains unclear. Germline V gives CDR1 LGHDT, CDR2 YNNKEL (reference sequence). V was pared by 7 bases and J by 1 base, with 11 bases between. CDR3 length: 13 amino acids. The CDR3 DNA follows: TGTGCCAGCACCCCGAGAGGATCCTACGAGCAGTACTTC. Translated, it gives CASTPRGSYEQYF.

The genes are TRBV14 and TRBJ1-5; D gene ambiguous. The CDR3 runs 18 residues. CDR1 and CDR2 from the germline V gene are SGHDN and FVKESK. V was cut by 0 bases and J by 3 bases, with 18 bases left in between. This CDR3 reads CASSQDIGGDGDNQPQHF. CDR3 DNA sequence: TGTGCCAGCAGCCAAGATATAGGAGGCGATGGGGACAATCAGCCCCAGCATTTT.

In its sample, this clonotype was seen many times. The chain is built from TRBV5-1 and TRBJ2-1; 8 bases are shared with TRBD2. The CDR3 covers 15 residues. CDR1 and CDR2 from the germline V gene are SGHRS and YFSETQ. Trimming at V came to 4 bases and at J to 3 bases, leaving 6 bases not matched to a gene. DNA of the CDR3: TGCGCCAGCAGCCCCCAAAGCGGGAGCTACAATGAGCAGTTCTTC. Protein product: CASSPQSGSYNEQFF.

The J gene is TRBJ1-2, the V gene TRBV28; D is possibly TRBD1 (5 bases). The V and J ends lost 3 bases and 1 base respectively, with 9 bases between them. The CDR3 is 14 amino acids. Germline-derived CDR1 and CDR2 are MDHEN and SYDVKM. CDR3 bases: TGTGCCAGCAGTTTTGGGGGAAATAACTATGGCTACACCTTC. Translated, it gives CASSFGGNNYGYTF.

This clonotype was recorded many times. The chain uses TRBV11-2 and TRBJ2-3, with TRBD1 matching over 10 bases. Germline V gene sequence: CDR1 SGHAT, CDR2 FQNNGV. The CDR3 is 16 residues long. The junction had 7 bases not matched to a gene; V was cut back by 3 bases and J by 4 bases. CDR3 protein: CASSFSGTGAPDTQYF. The CDR3, as DNA: TGTGCCAGCAGCTTCTCCGGGACAGGGGCACCAGATACGCAGTATTTT.